The TCR beta chain described here comes from a study of T cells in localized non-small cell lung cancer. V lost 3 bases to trimming and J lost 0 bases, with 8 bases between them. Germline CDR1 SGHNT, CDR2 YENEEA. The CDR3 spans 14 residues. Using immunoSEQ multiplex PCR, the repertoire was profiled, and TCRdb retains in-frame clones only, with some absent. Of 900 to 1,200 clones in the sample, 20% to 25% were seen once. Study observations and caveats: Owing to sequencing of a solitary tumor region, heterogeneity cannot be discounted. Uninvolved adjacent lung showed the highest T cell clonality, exceeding tumor. Researchers found a median 57 of the top 100 tumor clones in adjacent lung.

A remark on this clone: Its target is not known.

Atypia-free adjacent lung was sampled at least 2 cm beyond the tumor margin. The TCR sequence derives from a male donor aged 60 or over with stage I lung adenocarcinoma. The specimen was normal lung tissue next to the tumor, collected before any cancer treatment. V is TRBV11-3 and J is TRBJ2-5, with TRBD1 as a possible D gene (6 bases). The CDR3 region is CASSFRDNQETQYF. CDR3 bases: TGTGCCAGCAGCTTTCGGGACAACCAAGAGACCCAGTACTTC. The variable domain in full, completed from reference TRBV11-3 and TRBJ2-5, reads EAGVVQSPRYKIIEKKQPVAFWCNPISGHNTLYWYLQNLGQGPELLIRYENEEAVDDSQLPKDRFSAERLKGVDSTLKIQPAELGDSAVYLCASSFRDNQETQYFGPGTRLLVL.